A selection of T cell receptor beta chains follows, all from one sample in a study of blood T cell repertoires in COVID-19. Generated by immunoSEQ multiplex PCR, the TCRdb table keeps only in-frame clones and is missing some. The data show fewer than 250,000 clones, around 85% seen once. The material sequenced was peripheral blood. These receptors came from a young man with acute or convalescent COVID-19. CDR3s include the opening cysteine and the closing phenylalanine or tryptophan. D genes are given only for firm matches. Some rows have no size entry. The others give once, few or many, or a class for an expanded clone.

CDR3: CASSYSGRRQLYQPQHF
DNA: TGTGCCAGCAGTTACTCGGGGCGGCGACAGCTATATCAGCCCCAGCATTTT
D: NA
size: once
J: TRBJ1-5
V: TRBV6-2/TRBV6-3

CDR3: CASSYLAWETQYF
DNA: TGTGCCAGCAGTTACCTAGCATGGGAGACCCAGTACTTC
D: NA
size: NA
J: TRBJ2-5
V: TRBV6-2/TRBV6-3

CDR3: CASSLTGGAEAFF
DNA: TGTGCCAGCTCACTAACAGGGGGCGCCGAAGCTTTCTTT
D: TRBD1
size: NA
J: TRBJ1-1
V: TRBV18

CDR3: CASSLAYEQFF
DNA: TGTGCCAGCAGCTTGGCCTATGAGCAGTTCTTC
D: NA
size: once
J: TRBJ2-1
V: TRBV5-6

CDR3: CASSLLGESNSPLHF
DNA: TGTGCCAGCAGCTTGCTCGGGGAGTCTAATTCACCCCTCCACTTT
D: NA
size: NA
J: TRBJ1-6
V: TRBV5-6

CDR3: CASSLQRINEQFF
DNA: TGTGCCAGCAGCTTACAGCGGATCAATGAGCAGTTCTTC
D: NA
size: NA
J: TRBJ2-1
V: TRBV7-6

CDR3: CASSTTSGRAHEQFF
DNA: TGTGCCAGTAGTACGACTAGCGGGAGGGCCCATGAGCAGTTCTTC
D: TRBD2
size: NA
J: TRBJ2-1
V: TRBV19

CDR3: CASSQVRILSGYGDTQYF
DNA: TGCGCCAGCAGCCAAGTAAGAATTTTGTCAGGGTACGGAGATACGCAGTATTTT
D: NA
size: NA
J: TRBJ2-3
V: TRBV4-1

CDR3: CATFYLWTSVSNYEQYF
DNA: TGTGCCACCTTCTACCTGTGGACTAGCGTGTCGAACTACGAGCAGTACTTC
D: TRBD2
size: NA
J: TRBJ2-7
V: TRBV27

CDR3: CASRVNTGELFF
DNA: TGTGCCAGCCGGGTAAACACCGGGGAGCTGTTTTTT
D: NA
size: NA
J: TRBJ2-2
V: TRBV27

CDR3: CASSLRDTGELFF
DNA: TGTGCCAGCAGTTTACGAGACACCGGGGAGCTGTTTTTT
D: NA
size: NA
J: TRBJ2-2
V: TRBV28

CDR3: CASRPTGRNSPLHF
DNA: TGTGCCAGCCGACCGACAGGGCGGAATTCACCCCTCCACTTT
D: TRBD1
size: NA
J: TRBJ1-6
V: TRBV11-2

CDR3: CATSSRLANEAFF
DNA: TGTGCCACCAGCTCCCGCCTTGCTAATGAAGCTTTCTTT
D: NA
size: NA
J: TRBJ1-1
V: TRBV15

CDR3: CASSIVAANYGYTF
DNA: TGTGCCAGTAGTATAGTAGCAGCTAACTATGGCTACACCTTC
D: NA
size: NA
J: TRBJ1-2
V: TRBV19

CDR3: CAIRWGGNTEAFF
DNA: TGTGCCATCAGATGGGGGGGTAACACTGAAGCTTTCTTT
D: NA
size: NA
J: TRBJ1-1
V: TRBV10-3

CDR3: CASSFGKGQLNEKLFF
DNA: TGTGCCAGCAGCTTTGGCAAGGGACAGCTTAATGAAAAACTGTTTTTT
D: TRBD1
size: NA
J: TRBJ1-4
V: TRBV13

CDR3: CASSSPASGSTQYF
DNA: TGTGCCAGCAGCTCACCGGCTAGCGGGAGTACGCAGTATTTT
D: TRBD2
size: NA
J: TRBJ2-3
V: TRBV7-2

CDR3: CASSFNRASTGELFF
DNA: TGTGCCAGCAGCTTTAACAGGGCGAGCACCGGGGAGCTGTTTTTT
D: NA
size: few
J: TRBJ2-2
V: TRBV7-9

CDR3: CASSLRQVAYGYTF
DNA: TGTGCCAGCAGTTTACGGCAGGTGGCCTATGGCTACACCTTC
D: NA
size: NA
J: TRBJ1-2
V: TRBV28

CDR3: CASVRVHPMIASNTEAFF
DNA: TGTGCCAGCGTGAGGGTCCATCCGATGATCGCCTCAAACACTGAAGCTTTCTTT
D: NA
size: NA
J: TRBJ1-1
V: TRBV27

CDR3: CASSFRGRNNYGYTF
DNA: TGTGCCAGTAGTTTTAGGGGGCGAAACAACTATGGCTACACCTTC
D: TRBD1
size: NA
J: TRBJ1-2
V: TRBV19

CDR3: CASSVVEVAKTQYF
DNA: TGTGCCAGCAGCGTAGTTGAGGTGGCGAAGACCCAGTACTTC
D: NA
size: NA
J: TRBJ2-5
V: TRBV9

CDR3: CASSFRRQGYSYEQYF
DNA: TGTGCCAGCAGTTTTAGGAGACAGGGTTACTCCTACGAGCAGTACTTC
D: TRBD1
size: NA
J: TRBJ2-7
V: TRBV27

CDR3: CASSTDIYGYTF
DNA: TGTGCCAGCAGTACGGACATCTATGGCTACACCTTC
D: NA
size: NA
J: TRBJ1-2
V: TRBV6-5

CDR3: CASSYEGTEAFF
DNA: TGTGCCAGCAGTTACGAGGGAACTGAAGCTTTCTTT
D: NA
size: NA
J: TRBJ1-1
V: TRBV6-5

CDR3: CASSRAVGAEGYTF
DNA: TGTGCCAGTAGCAGGGCCGTGGGGGCAGAAGGCTACACCTTC
D: NA
size: NA
J: TRBJ1-2
V: TRBV19

CDR3: CASSFGQGPYEQYF
DNA: TGTGCCAGCAGCTTTGGACAGGGACCCTACGAGCAGTACTTC
D: TRBD1
size: few
J: TRBJ2-7
V: TRBV7-2

CDR3: CASNLEGYTEAFF
DNA: TGTGCCAGCAATCTGGAGGGGTACACTGAAGCTTTCTTT
D: NA
size: NA
J: TRBJ1-1
V: TRBV11-1

CDR3: CASSQDFGQANTEAFF
DNA: TGTGCCAGCAGCCAAGATTTTGGACAGGCGAACACTGAAGCTTTCTTT
D: TRBD1
size: NA
J: TRBJ1-1
V: TRBV3-1/TRBV3-2

CDR3: CASSIDSYTEAFF
DNA: TGTGCCAGTAGTATCGACAGTTACACTGAAGCTTTCTTT
D: NA
size: NA
J: TRBJ1-1
V: TRBV19

CDR3: CASSFTGLRQPQHF
DNA: TGTGCCAGCAGTTTTACAGGTCTAAGACAGCCCCAGCATTTT
D: NA
size: NA
J: TRBJ1-5
V: TRBV28

CDR3: CATQSGIWYF
DNA: TGTGCCACCCAAAGCGGGATTTGGTACTTC
D: TRBD2
size: NA
J: TRBJ2-7
V: TRBV27

CDR3: CASSPQTHRDRKETQYF
DNA: TGTGCCAGCAGCCCACAAACTCACCGGGACAGGAAAGAGACCCAGTACTTC
D: TRBD1
size: NA
J: TRBJ2-5
V: TRBV7-9

CDR3: CASRPGQGMNTEAFF
DNA: TGTGCCTCACGCCCCGGACAGGGGATGAACACTGAAGCTTTCTTT
D: TRBD1
size: once
J: TRBJ1-1
V: TRBV30

CDR3: CASSYRPSGGSYNEQFF
DNA: TGTGCCAGCAGCTACCGCCCTAGCGGGGGCTCCTACAATGAGCAGTTCTTC
D: TRBD2
size: NA
J: TRBJ2-1
V: TRBV7-6

CDR3: CAWIGAGNEKLFF
DNA: TGTGCCTGGATAGGAGCGGGTAATGAAAAACTGTTTTTT
D: NA
size: NA
J: TRBJ1-4
V: TRBV30

CDR3: CASSPYRAPRSEKLFF
DNA: TGTGCCAGCAGCCCCTACAGGGCCCCTCGCAGTGAAAAACTGTTTTTT
D: NA
size: NA
J: TRBJ1-4
V: TRBV7-8

CDR3: CAGRQGNQPQHF
DNA: TGTGCCGGTAGACAGGGCAATCAGCCCCAGCATTTT
D: NA
size: NA
J: TRBJ1-5
V: TRBV19

CDR3: CASSLGPGNTIYF
DNA: TGTGCCAGCAGTTTGGGCCCTGGAAACACCATATATTTT
D: NA
size: NA
J: TRBJ1-3
V: TRBV28

CDR3: CASSPGTVKYGYTF
DNA: TGTGCCAGCTCTCCCGGGACAGTGAAGTATGGCTACACCTTC
D: TRBD1
size: once
J: TRBJ1-2
V: TRBV18

CDR3: CASSEAGQGLTEAFF
DNA: TGTGCCAGCAGTGAAGCGGGACAGGGATTGACTGAAGCTTTCTTT
D: TRBD1
size: NA
J: TRBJ1-1
V: TRBV6-1

CDR3: CASREERGAADTQYF
DNA: TGCGCCAGCAGGGAGGAGCGGGGGGCCGCAGATACGCAGTATTTT
D: TRBD2
size: NA
J: TRBJ2-3
V: TRBV5-1

CDR3: CASRARVYNEQFF
DNA: TGCGCCAGCAGAGCGAGAGTCTACAATGAGCAGTTCTTC
D: NA
size: NA
J: TRBJ2-1
V: TRBV5-1

CDR3: CASSPSRGGNQPQHF
DNA: TGTGCCAGCTCGCCCTCGAGAGGTGGCAATCAGCCCCAGCATTTT
D: NA
size: NA
J: TRBJ1-5
V: TRBV18

CDR3: CASSFGGRGDEQYF
DNA: TGTGCCAGCAGCTTCGGGGGGCGCGGTGACGAGCAGTACTTC
D: NA
size: NA
J: TRBJ2-7
V: TRBV5-8

CDR3: CASSLTGTTPYEQYF
DNA: TGTGCCAGCAGCTTAACCGGGACTACTCCCTACGAGCAGTACTTC
D: TRBD2
size: NA
J: TRBJ2-7
V: TRBV7-2

CDR3: CASSPGYNQPQHF
DNA: TGTGCCAGCAGCCCCGGGTATAATCAGCCCCAGCATTTT
D: NA
size: once
J: TRBJ1-5
V: TRBV28

CDR3: CASSSLAEGEQYF
DNA: TGTGCCAGCTCGAGCCTGGCGGAGGGCGAGCAGTACTTC
D: NA
size: NA
J: TRBJ2-7
V: TRBV18

CDR3: CASSLDAGNTEAFF
DNA: TGTGCCAGCAGCTTGGATGCGGGGAACACTGAAGCTTTCTTT
D: NA
size: NA
J: TRBJ1-1
V: TRBV5-8

CDR3: CASSIILSGNTIYF
DNA: TGTGCCAGTAGTATCATACTCTCTGGAAACACCATATATTTT
D: NA
size: NA
J: TRBJ1-3
V: TRBV19

CDR3: CASSSRGRLADNEQFF
DNA: TGTGCCAGCAGCTCCCGAGGGAGACTAGCGGACAATGAGCAGTTCTTC
D: TRBD2
size: NA
J: TRBJ2-1
V: TRBV11-2

CDR3: CATSSYQDGMAKNIQYF
DNA: TGTGCCACCAGCAGTTACCAGGATGGAATGGCCAAAAACATTCAGTACTTC
D: NA
size: NA
J: TRBJ2-4
V: TRBV15

CDR3: CASSPGPSGTETQYF
DNA: TGTGCCAGCAGCCCCGGACCTAGCGGGACAGAGACCCAGTACTTC
D: TRBD2
size: NA
J: TRBJ2-5
V: TRBV7-2

CDR3: CSVEVGQELF
DNA: TGCAGCGTTGAAGTTGGACAGGAGCTCTTT
D: TRBD1
size: NA
J: TRBJ1-1
V: TRBV29-1

CDR3: CASSYVHPNTEAFF
DNA: TGTGCCAGCAGTTATGTACATCCGAACACTGAAGCTTTCTTT
D: NA
size: NA
J: TRBJ1-1
V: TRBV6-5

CDR3: CASSHPSGSLNEQYF
DNA: TGTGCCAGCAGTCACCCTAGCGGGAGTCTCAACGAGCAGTACTTC
D: TRBD2
size: NA
J: TRBJ2-7
V: TRBV6-5

CDR3: CARSLDRAQPQHF
DNA: TGTGCCAGAAGCTTGGACAGGGCCCAGCCCCAGCATTTT
D: NA
size: NA
J: TRBJ1-5
V: TRBV5-3

CDR3: CASSLGLSSGGQETQYF
DNA: TGCGCCAGCAGCTTGGGATTATCCAGCGGGGGCCAAGAGACCCAGTACTTC
D: TRBD2
size: NA
J: TRBJ2-5
V: TRBV5-1

CDR3: CASSYTQGNTEAFF
DNA: TGTGCCAGCAGTTATACCCAGGGGAACACTGAAGCTTTCTTT
D: NA
size: NA
J: TRBJ1-1
V: TRBV6-5